This record covers a single TCR beta chain. The germline V gene has CDR1 SGHTA and CDR2 FQGNSA. The V segment lost 5 bases and the J segment 5 bases; nucleotides outside the gene matches: 8. The CDR3 loop spans 15 amino acids. The sample belongs to a study of blood T cell repertoires in COVID-19. This table comes from immunoSEQ multiplex PCR, and its TCRdb copy is limited to in-frame clones, with some not included. The sample contains 270,000 or so clones, 83% of which appear only once. J is TRBJ1-4 and V is TRBV7-2, with 7 nucleotides matching TRBD1. The sample was peripheral blood. This clonotype was sampled from a woman in her fifties or sixties who had recovered from COVID-19. CDR3 residues: CASSRAGTENEKLFF. In DNA, the CDR3 is TGTGCCAGCAGCCGGGCCGGGACAGAAAATGAAAAACTGTTTTTT.